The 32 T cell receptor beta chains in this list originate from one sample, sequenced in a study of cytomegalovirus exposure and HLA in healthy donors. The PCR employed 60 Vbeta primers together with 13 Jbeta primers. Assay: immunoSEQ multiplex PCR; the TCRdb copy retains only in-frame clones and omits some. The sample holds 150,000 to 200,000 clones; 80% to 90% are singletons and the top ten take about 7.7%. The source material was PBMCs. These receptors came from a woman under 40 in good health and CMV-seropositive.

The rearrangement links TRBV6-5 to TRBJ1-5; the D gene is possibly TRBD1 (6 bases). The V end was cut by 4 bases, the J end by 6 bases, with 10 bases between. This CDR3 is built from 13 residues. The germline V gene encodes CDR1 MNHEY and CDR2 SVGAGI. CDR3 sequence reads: CASSSQGRQPQHF. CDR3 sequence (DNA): TGTGCCAGCAGTTCACAGGGACGTCAGCCCCAGCATTTT.

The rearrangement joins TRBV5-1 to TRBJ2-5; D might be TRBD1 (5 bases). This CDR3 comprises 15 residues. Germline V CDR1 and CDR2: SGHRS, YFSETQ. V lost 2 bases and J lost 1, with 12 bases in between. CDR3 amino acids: CASSFSLTVQETQYF. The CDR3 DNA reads TGCGCCAGCAGCTTTTCCTTGACAGTCCAAGAGACCCAGTACTTC.

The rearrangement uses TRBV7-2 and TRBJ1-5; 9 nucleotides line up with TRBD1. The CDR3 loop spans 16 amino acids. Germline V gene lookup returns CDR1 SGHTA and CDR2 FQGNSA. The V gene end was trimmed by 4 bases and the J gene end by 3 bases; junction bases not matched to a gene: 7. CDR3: CASSSSGTGFNQPQHF. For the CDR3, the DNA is TGTGCCAGCAGCTCATCCGGGACAGGGTTCAATCAGCCCCAGCATTTT.

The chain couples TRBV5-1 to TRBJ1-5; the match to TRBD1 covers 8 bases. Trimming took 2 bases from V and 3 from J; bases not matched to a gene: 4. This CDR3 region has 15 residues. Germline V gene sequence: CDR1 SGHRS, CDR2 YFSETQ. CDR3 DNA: TGCGCCAGCAGCTTCGGGACAGGACCCAATCAGCCCCAGCATTTT. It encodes CASSFGTGPNQPQHF.

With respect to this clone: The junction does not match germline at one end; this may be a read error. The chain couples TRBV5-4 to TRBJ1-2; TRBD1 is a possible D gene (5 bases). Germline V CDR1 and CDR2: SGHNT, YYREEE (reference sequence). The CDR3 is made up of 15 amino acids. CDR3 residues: CASSQDFRDSYGYTF. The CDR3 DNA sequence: TGCGCCAGCAGCCAAGACTTCAGGGATTCCTATGGCTACACCTTC.

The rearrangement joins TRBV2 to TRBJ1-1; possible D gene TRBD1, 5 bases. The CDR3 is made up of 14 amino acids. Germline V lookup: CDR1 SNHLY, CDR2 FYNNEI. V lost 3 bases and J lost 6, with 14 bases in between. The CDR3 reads CASSERYRPPEAFF. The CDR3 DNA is TGTGCCAGCAGTGAGAGGTACAGGCCCCCTGAAGCTTTCTTT.

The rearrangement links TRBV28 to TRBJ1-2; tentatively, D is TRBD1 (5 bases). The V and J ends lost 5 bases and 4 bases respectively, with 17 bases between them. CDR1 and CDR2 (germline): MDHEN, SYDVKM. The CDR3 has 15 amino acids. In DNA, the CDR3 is TGTGCCAGCAGTCCCCCCGCAGGGATGGGCTATGGCTACACCTTC. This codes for CASSPPAGMGYGYTF.

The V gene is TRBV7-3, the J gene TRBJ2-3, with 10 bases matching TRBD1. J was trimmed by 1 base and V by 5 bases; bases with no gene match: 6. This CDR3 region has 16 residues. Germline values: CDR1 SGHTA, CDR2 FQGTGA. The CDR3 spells CASSRGQGLRTDTQYF. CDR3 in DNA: TGTGCCAGCAGCCGGGGACAGGGGCTTCGCACAGATACGCAGTATTTT.

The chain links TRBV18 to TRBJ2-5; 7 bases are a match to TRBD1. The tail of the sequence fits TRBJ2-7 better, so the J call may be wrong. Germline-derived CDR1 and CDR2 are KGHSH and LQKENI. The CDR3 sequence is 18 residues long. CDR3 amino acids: CASSLYRRTGTDSYEQYF. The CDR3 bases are TGTGCCAGCTCACTTTACCGCCGCACCGGGACAGACTCCTACGAGCAGTACTTC.

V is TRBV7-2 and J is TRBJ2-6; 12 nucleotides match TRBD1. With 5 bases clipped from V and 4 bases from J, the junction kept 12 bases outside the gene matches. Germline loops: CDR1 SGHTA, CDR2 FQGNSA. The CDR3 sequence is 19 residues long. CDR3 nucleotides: TGTGCCAGCAGCCCGCCGGGGGGACAGGGGGCTTTCGGGGCCAACGTCCTGACTTTC. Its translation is CASSPPGGQGAFGANVLTF. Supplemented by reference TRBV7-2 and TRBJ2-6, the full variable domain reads GAGVSQSPSNKVTEKGKDVELRCDPISGHTALYWYRQSLGQGLEFLIYFQGNSAPDKSGLPSDRFSAERTGGSVSTLTIQRTQQEDSAVYLCASSPPGGQGAFGANVLTFGAGSRLTVL.

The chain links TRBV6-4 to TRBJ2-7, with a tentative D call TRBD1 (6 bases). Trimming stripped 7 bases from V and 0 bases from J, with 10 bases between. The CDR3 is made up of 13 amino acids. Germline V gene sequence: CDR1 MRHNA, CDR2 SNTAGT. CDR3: CASIEGDSYEQYF. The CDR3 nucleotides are TGTGCCAGCATCGAGGGGGACTCCTACGAGCAGTACTTC.

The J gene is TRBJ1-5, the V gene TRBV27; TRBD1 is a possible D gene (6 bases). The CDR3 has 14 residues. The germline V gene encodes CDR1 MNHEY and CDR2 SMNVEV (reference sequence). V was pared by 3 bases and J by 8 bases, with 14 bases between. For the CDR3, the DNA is TGTGCCAGCAGTTTCCTACAGGGTAGTAAGCCCCAGCATTTT. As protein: CASSFLQGSKPQHF.

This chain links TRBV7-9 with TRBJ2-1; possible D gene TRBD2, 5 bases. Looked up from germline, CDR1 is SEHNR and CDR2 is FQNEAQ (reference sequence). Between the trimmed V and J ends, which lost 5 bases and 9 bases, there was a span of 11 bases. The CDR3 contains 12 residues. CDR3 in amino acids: CASSPAGSEQFF. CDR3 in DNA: TGTGCCAGCAGCCCTGCGGGTAGTGAGCAGTTCTTC.

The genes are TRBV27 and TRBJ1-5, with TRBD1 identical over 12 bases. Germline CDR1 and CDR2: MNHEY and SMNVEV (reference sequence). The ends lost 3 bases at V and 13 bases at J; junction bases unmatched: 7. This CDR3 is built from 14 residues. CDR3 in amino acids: CASSFSGTGGRQHF. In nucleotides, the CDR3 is TGTGCCAGCAGTTTTTCAGGGACAGGGGGCCGTCAGCATTTT.

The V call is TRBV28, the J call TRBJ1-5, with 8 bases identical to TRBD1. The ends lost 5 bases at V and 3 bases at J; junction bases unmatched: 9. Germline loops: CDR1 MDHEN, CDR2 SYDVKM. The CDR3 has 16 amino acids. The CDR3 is CASSPSDRGLNQPQHF. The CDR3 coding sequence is TGTGCCAGCAGTCCCTCCGACAGGGGACTCAATCAGCCCCAGCATTTT.

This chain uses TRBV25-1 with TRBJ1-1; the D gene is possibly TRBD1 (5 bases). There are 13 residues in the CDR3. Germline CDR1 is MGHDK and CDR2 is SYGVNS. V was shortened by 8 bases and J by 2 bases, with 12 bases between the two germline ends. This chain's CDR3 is CASYNRLNTEAFF. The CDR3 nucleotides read TGTGCCAGCTACAACAGGCTTAACACTGAAGCTTTCTTT.

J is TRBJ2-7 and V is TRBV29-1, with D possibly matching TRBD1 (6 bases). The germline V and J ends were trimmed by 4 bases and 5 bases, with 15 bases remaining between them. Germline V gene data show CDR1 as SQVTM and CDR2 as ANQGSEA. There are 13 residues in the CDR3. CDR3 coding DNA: TGCAGCGTTGGACAGGCTGTGAATGACGAGCAGTACTTC. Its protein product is CSVGQAVNDEQYF.

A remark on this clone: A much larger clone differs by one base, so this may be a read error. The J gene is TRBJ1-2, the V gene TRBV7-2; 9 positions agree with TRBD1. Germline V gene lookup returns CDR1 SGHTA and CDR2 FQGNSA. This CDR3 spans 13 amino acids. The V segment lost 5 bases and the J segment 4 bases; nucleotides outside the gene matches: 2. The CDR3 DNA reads TGTGCCAGCAGCCCGGACAGGGGCTATGGCTACACCTTC. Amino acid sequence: CASSPDRGYGYTF.

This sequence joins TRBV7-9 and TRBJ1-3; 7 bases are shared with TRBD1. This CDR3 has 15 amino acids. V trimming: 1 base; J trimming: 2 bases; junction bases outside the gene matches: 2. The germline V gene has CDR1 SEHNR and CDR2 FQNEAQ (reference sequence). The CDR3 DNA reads TGTGCCAGCAGCTTAGGGACAGGCGCTGGAAACACCATATATTTT. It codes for CASSLGTGAGNTIYF.

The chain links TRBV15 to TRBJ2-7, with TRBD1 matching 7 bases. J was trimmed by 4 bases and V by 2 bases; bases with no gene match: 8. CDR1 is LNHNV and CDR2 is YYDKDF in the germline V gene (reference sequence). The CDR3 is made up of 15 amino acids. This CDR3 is CATSRRQGKPYEQYF. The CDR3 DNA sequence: TGTGCCACCAGCAGAAGACAGGGCAAACCTTACGAGCAGTACTTC. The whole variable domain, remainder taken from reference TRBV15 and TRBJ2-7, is DAMVIQNPRYQVTQFGKPVTLSCSQTLNHNVMYWYQQKSSQAPKLLFHYYDKDFNNEADTPDNFQSRRPNTSFCFLDIRSPGLGDTAMYLCATSRRQGKPYEQYFGPGTRLTVT.

CDR3 bases: TGTGCCAGCAGTGAATGGGCCGGGACAGGGTGGGAGCAGTACTTC. Its translation is CASSEWAGTGWEQYF. The V gene is TRBV6-1, the J gene TRBJ2-7; the match to TRBD1 covers 9 bases. The junction had 9 bases not matched to a gene; V was cut back by 2 bases and J by 7 bases. There are 15 residues in the CDR3. CDR1 is MNHNS and CDR2 is SASEGT in the germline V gene.

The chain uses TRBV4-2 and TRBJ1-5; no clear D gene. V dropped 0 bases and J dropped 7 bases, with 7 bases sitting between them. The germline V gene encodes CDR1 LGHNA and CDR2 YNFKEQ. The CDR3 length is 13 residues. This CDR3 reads CASSQDPRQPQHF. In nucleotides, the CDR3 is TGTGCCAGCAGCCAAGATCCACGGCAGCCCCAGCATTTT.

The CDR3 region is CASSFERGAGYEQYF. The CDR3 bases are TGTGCCAGCAGCTTTGAACGGGGAGCTGGCTACGAGCAGTACTTC. The chain is built from TRBV7-2 and TRBJ2-7; TRBD2 is a possible D gene (5 bases). The CDR3 loop spans 15 amino acids. Trimming pared 3 bases from V and 3 bases from J, leaving 15 bases between. The germline CDR1 and CDR2 sequences are SGHTA and FQGNSA.

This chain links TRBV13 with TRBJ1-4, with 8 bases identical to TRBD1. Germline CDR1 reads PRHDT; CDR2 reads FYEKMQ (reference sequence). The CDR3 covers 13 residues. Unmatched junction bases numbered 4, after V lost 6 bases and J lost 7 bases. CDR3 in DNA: TGTGCCAGCAGGCGACAGGGGAGTGAAAAACTGTTTTTT. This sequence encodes CASRRQGSEKLFF. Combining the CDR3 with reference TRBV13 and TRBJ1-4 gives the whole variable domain AAGVIQSPRHLIKEKRETATLKCYPIPRHDTVYWYQQGPGQDPQFLISFYEKMQSDKGSIPDRFSAQQFSDYHSELNMSSLELGDSALYFCASRRQGSEKLFFGSGTQLSVL.

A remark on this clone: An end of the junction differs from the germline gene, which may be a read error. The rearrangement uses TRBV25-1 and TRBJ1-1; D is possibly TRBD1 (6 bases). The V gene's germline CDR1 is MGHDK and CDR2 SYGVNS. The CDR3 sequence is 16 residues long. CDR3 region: CASSEYQGTMNTEAFF. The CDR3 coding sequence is TGTGCCAGTAGTGAATATCAGGGGACCATGAACACTGAAGCTTTCTTT.

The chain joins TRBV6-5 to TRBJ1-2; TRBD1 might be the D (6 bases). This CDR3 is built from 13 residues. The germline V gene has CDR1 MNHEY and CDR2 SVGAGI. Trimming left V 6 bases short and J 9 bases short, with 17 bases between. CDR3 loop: CASSPSTGSRYTF. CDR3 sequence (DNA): TGTGCCAGCAGCCCTTCTACAGGGTCTCGCTACACCTTC.

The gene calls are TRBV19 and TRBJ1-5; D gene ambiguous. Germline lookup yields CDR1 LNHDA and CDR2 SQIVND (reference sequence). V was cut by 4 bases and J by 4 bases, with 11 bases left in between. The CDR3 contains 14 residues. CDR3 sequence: CASSTPTTNQPQHF. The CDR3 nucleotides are TGTGCCAGTAGTACCCCCACAACGAATCAGCCCCAGCATTTT.

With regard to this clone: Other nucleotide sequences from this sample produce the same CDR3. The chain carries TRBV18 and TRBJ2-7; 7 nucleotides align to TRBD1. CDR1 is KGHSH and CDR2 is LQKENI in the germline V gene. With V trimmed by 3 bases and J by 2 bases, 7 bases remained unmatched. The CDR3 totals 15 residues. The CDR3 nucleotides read TGTGCCAGCTCACCGCCGGGGCAGGGGGCCTACGAGCAGTACTTC. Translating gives CASSPPGQGAYEQYF.

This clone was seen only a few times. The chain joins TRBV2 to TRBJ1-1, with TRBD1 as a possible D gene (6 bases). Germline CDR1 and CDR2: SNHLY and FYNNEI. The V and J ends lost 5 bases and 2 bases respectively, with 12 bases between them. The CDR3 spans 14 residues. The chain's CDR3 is CASSLEQGNTEAFF. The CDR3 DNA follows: TGTGCCAGCAGTTTAGAACAGGGCAACACTGAAGCTTTCTTT. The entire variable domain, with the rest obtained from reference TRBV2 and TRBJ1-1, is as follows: EPEVTQTPSHQVTQMGQEVILRCVPISNHLYFYWYRQILGQKVEFLVSFYNNEISEKSEIFDDQFSVERPDGSNFTLKIRSTKLEDSAMYFCASSLEQGNTEAFFGQGTRLTVV.

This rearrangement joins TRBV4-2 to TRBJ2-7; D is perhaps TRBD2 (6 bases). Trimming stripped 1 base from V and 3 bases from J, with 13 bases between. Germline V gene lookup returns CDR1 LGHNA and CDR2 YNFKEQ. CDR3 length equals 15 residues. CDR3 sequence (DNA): TGTGCCAGCAGCCAAGCGCCGGGGGTAAGCTACGAGCAGTACTTC. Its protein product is CASSQAPGVSYEQYF.

CDR3: CSVTDSPNTGELFF. Here the CDR3 DNA reads TGCAGCGTTACTGACAGCCCGAACACCGGGGAGCTGTTTTTT. The chain links TRBV29-1 to TRBJ2-2; perhaps TRBD1 as D (5 bases). CDR1 is SQVTM and CDR2 is ANQGSEA in the germline V gene. Trimming took off 5 bases at V and 0 bases at J, with 10 bases between the two ends. This CDR3 has 14 residues.

The CDR3 DNA reads TGTGCCAGCAGCGGGACTAATAAAGAGACCCAGTACTTC. Encoded protein: CASSGTNKETQYF. The V and J genes are TRBV9 and TRBJ2-5, with TRBD2 as a possible D gene (6 bases). The germline V gene encodes CDR1 SGDLS and CDR2 YYNGEE. The germline V and J ends were trimmed by 3 bases and 3 bases, with 9 bases remaining between them. This CDR3 region has 13 residues.